This T cell receptor beta chain was observed in a study of T-cell memory formation after mild COVID-19 (dated by TCRdb to the early 2020s). About the full investigation: Most TCR sequence clusters were specific to one of the two donors. Longitudinal TCRalpha and TCRbeta repertoire sequencing tracked T-cell clones expanding and contracting after mild COVID-19 in two donors. The cohort comprised two young, previously healthy adult volunteers, one female and one male.

Broader findings and caveats from the paper: Some responding clones were detected in pre-infection memory, which suggested that pre-existing cross-reactive memory T cells had joined the SARS-CoV-2 response. Only a couple of mild cases were covered in the study, and larger cohorts including severe cases with pre-infection samples were considered necessary. SARS-CoV-2 specificity of the second-wave clones peaking on day 37 was not confirmed. Contracting CD4+ clones turned up mainly in the CM and EM memory subsets, whereas EMRA was where CD8+ clones were enriched. Clones contracting from day 15 to 85 had balanced CD4/CD8 phenotypes, while a second wave expanding from day 15 to 37 was biased towards CD4+.

Ficoll-Paque density gradient centrifugation was used to isolate PBMCs. This clonotype was counted between two and nine times. It lacks a known antigen. No base qualities exist here, and no much larger clone lies one base off it. Sequenced on an Illumina NovaSeq 6000. Using 5'RACE with constant-segment primers, TCRalpha and TCRbeta cDNA libraries were constructed, with sample barcodes and unique molecular identifiers added in the process. Trizol reagent was used to extract RNA from every sample. Library amplification was performed in two PCR steps, and a second sample barcode and Illumina TruSeq adapters were introduced in the second step. Sequencing of the libraries was done on an Illumina NovaSeq, producing 2 x 150 bp paired-end reads. In the authors' own workflow: The reads were demultiplexed and collapsed into UMI-guided consensus sequences using migec v1.2.7. With mixcr v2.1.11, UMI consensuses were aligned to TRA and TRB V and J templates and assembled into clonotypes. Expanded or contracted clonotypes were those called significant by both edgeR and NoisET, with noise models trained on biological replicates. For edgeR calls, the thresholds were a false discovery rate-adjusted p below 0.01 and a log2 fold-change of 1. As an exploratory analysis of dynamics, max-normalized trajectories of the 1000 most abundant clonotypes were examined with PCA combined with hierarchical clustering. Each responding clone was given a CD4 or CD8 phenotype based on the CD4+ and CD8+ repertoires, which had been sequenced separately. Through fastp at Q25 and MiXCR, TCRdb rebuilt clones from the public reads, retaining in-frame beta chains. For every CDR3 protein sequence, its rows merge into one entry that carries the most common genes and DNA. The V and J calls reflect TCRdb's pipeline rather than the authors' work. The sample table holds hundreds of thousands of distinct CDR3 sequences, of which about an eighth were seen once. The ten largest clones represent about 20% of the sample.

CDR1 and CDR2 were assigned from the germline V gene as SGHTA and FQGNSA. V lost 1 base and J lost 5 bases, and the count of bases not matched to a germline gene is 5. Including cysteine and phenylalanine, the CDR3 has 15 amino acids. CDR3 DNA only is kept here, 45 bases in frame from base 1. This receptor was obtained from a man aged 18 to 35 who had mild COVID-19 (a few samples of this study predate the infection). The sample titles of this study are shuffled in the database, so cell type and time point are left out; the donor was told from shared clones. Source material: PBMCs or a T cell subset sorted from them (not recorded which). The rearranged chain carries TRBV7-2 and TRBJ1-2; a stretch of 9 junction bases matches TRBD1. This receptor carries the CDR3 CASSLEGQGWYGYTF. The DNA sequence follows: TGTGCCAGCAGCTTAGAGGGACAGGGCTGGTATGGCTACACCTTC.